These T cell receptor beta chains were read from a single sample in a study of regulatory T cells in long-lasting Graves disease. A single record per CDR3 protein comes from TCRdb applying MiXCR to the multiplex PCR reads. This sample has some 600,000 distinct CDR3 sequences; approximately 16% occur once, and the top ten carry about 11%. The data also belong to a second study, concerning T cells in Graves' hyperthyroidism and ophthalmopathy.

The specimen was peripheral blood mononuclear cells (PBMCs), collected at new diagnosis, from a patient treated with antithyroid drugs. The source is a young man with Graves disease. Both conserved end residues are part of each CDR3. The D gene is left open where the match is weak. Clone size is stated in some rows and not others, as once, few, many or a class when expanded.

d_call j_call v_call clone_size cdr3_aa cdr3_nt
TRBD1 TRBJ2-7 TRBV11-2 - CASSTRDRPYEQYF TGTGCCAGCAGCACCCGGGACAGACCCTACGAGCAGTACTTC
- TRBJ1-5 TRBV6-2/TRBV6-3 few CASRTTGQPQHF TGTGCCAGCAGAACCACAGGACAACCCCAGCATTTT
TRBD2 TRBJ2-7 TRBV3-1 many CASSPPGLAGVEQYF TGTGCCAGCAGCCCTCCCGGACTAGCGGGAGTGGAGCAGTACTTC
TRBD1 TRBJ2-3 TRBV27 many CASRTGVTGTDTQYF TGTGCCAGCAGGACAGGGGTAACTGGGACAGATACGCAGTATTTT
- TRBJ2-1 TRBV29-1 few CSVDRGSYNEQFF TGCAGCGTTGATCGGGGTTCCTACAATGAGCAGTTCTTC
- TRBJ1-3 TRBV5-1 - CASSLAWGTSRATGNTIYF TGCGCCAGCAGCTTGGCTTGGGGCACCAGCAGGGCAACCGGAAACACCATATATTTT
- TRBJ1-2 TRBV10-3 - CAISEGESNYGYTF TGTGCCATCAGTGAAGGGGAGTCTAACTATGGCTACACCTTC
TRBD2 TRBJ2-2 TRBV20-1 many CSASESGEPTGELFF TGCAGTGCTAGTGAAAGCGGGGAGCCTACCGGGGAGCTGTTTTTT
- TRBJ1-5 TRBV7-9 - CASSATGIANQPQHF TGTGCCAGCAGCGCGACAGGTATAGCAAATCAGCCCCAGCATTTT
- TRBJ2-5 TRBV27 - CASSLQGRGPQGTQYF TGTGCCAGCAGTCTACAGGGCAGGGGACCCCAGGGGACCCAGTACTTC
- TRBJ2-7 TRBV27 - CASSLTGSEYYEQYF TGTGCCAGCAGTTTAACGGGATCCGAATACTACGAGCAGTACTTC
TRBD2 TRBJ2-7 TRBV6-1 few CASSSSHPSVSGSTYEQYF TGTGCCAGCAGCTCCTCACATCCGTCGGTTAGCGGGTCCACCTACGAGCAGTACTTC
TRBD1 TRBJ1-6 TRBV6-2/TRBV6-3 - CASSTGASSYNSPLHF TGTGCCAGCAGTACAGGGGCGAGCTCCTATAATTCACCCCTCCACTTT
- TRBJ1-1 TRBV20-1 many CSARDRNTEAFF TGCAGTGCTAGAGACCGAAACACTGAAGCTTTCTTT
TRBD2 TRBJ2-1 TRBV11-1 - CASSLRRGTSGAAGEQFF TGTGCCAGCAGCTTAAGGCGGGGGACTAGCGGGGCGGCCGGGGAGCAGTTCTTC
- TRBJ1-3 TRBV3-1 - CASSQAAGNTIYF TGTGCCAGCAGCCAAGCGGCCGGAAACACCATATATTTT
TRBD2 TRBJ2-7 TRBV5-1 few CASSHGLAGNPPYEQYF TGCGCCAGCAGCCATGGACTAGCGGGGAATCCCCCCTACGAGCAGTACTTC
- TRBJ1-6 TRBV12-3/TRBV12-4 many CASSLARGQSPLHF TGTGCCAGCAGTTTGGCCAGGGGTCAATCACCCCTCCACTTT
- TRBJ2-1 TRBV27 many CASSLSGWGGEQFF TGTGCCAGCAGTTTAAGCGGGTGGGGAGGTGAGCAGTTCTTC
- TRBJ2-5 TRBV6-1 many CASSYSGPDKTQYF TGTGCCAGCAGCTACAGCGGGCCTGACAAGACCCAGTACTTC
- TRBJ1-3 TRBV18 few CASSPTGATGNTIYF TGTGCCAGCTCACCAACGGGGGCAACTGGAAACACCATATATTTT
TRBD1 TRBJ2-2 TRBV5-1 - CASIPGQGTNTGELFF TGCGCCAGCATCCCGGGACAGGGGACGAACACCGGGGAGCTGTTTTTT
- TRBJ1-1 TRBV3-1 many CASSPLDRRARPPSEAFF TGTGCCAGCAGCCCCCTCGACCGAAGAGCGAGGCCCCCGTCCGAAGCTTTCTTT
- TRBJ1-6 TRBV14 few CASSQAGRSPLHF TGTGCCAGCAGCCAAGCGGGGCGTTCACCCCTCCACTTT
- TRBJ2-3 TRBV20-1 - CSAAGTTRDTQYF TGCAGTGCGGCCGGGACAACTAGAGATACGCAGTATTTT
- TRBJ2-7 TRBV9 few CASSVGPGHSYEQYF TGTGCCAGCAGCGTAGGTCCGGGACACTCCTACGAGCAGTACTTC
- TRBJ2-3 TRBV7-8 many CASSPARGTDTQYF TGTGCCAGCAGCCCGGCTAGGGGCACAGATACGCAGTATTTT
- TRBJ2-3 TRBV27 - CASSLLTRRYTQYF TGTGCCAGCAGTTTACTTACACGGCGCTATACGCAGTATTTT
- TRBJ2-7 TRBV20-1 few CSARDLGMGYEQYF TGCAGTGCTAGAGATCTAGGGATGGGGTACGAGCAGTACTTC
- TRBJ2-5 TRBV7-2 many CASSGTGAVQETQYF TGTGCCAGCAGCGGGACTGGAGCGGTCCAAGAGACCCAGTACTTC
TRBD2 TRBJ2-7 TRBV12-3/TRBV12-4 many CASRASGRFYEQYF TGTGCCAGCAGGGCTAGCGGGAGGTTCTACGAGCAGTACTTC
- TRBJ1-1 TRBV3-1 - CASSPTSGWDTEAFF TGTGCCAGCAGCCCTACGTCTGGCTGGGACACTGAAGCTTTCTTT
TRBD2 TRBJ2-5 TRBV14 - CASCIAGAETQYF TGTGCCAGCTGCATAGCGGGCGCCGAGACCCAGTACTTC
- TRBJ2-1 TRBV4-2 - CASSQEYTVGLPGNEQFF TGTGCCAGCAGCCAAGAATATACCGTAGGGCTTCCAGGCAATGAGCAGTTCTTC
- TRBJ2-4 TRBV4-1 - CASSHLLASVAKNIQYF TGCGCCAGCAGCCACTTACTAGCCTCGGTAGCCAAAAACATTCAGTACTTC
TRBD1 TRBJ1-6 TRBV27 few CASRPGQGVIGYNSPLHF TGTGCCAGCAGACCGGGACAGGGTGTGATCGGCTATAATTCACCCCTCCACTTT
- TRBJ1-1 TRBV19 few CARIGRKNTEAFF TGTGCCAGAATCGGACGCAAGAACACTGAAGCTTTCTTT
TRBD1 TRBJ1-5 TRBV29-1 few CSVETGRGQPQHF TGCAGCGTTGAGACAGGGAGAGGTCAGCCCCAGCATTTT
- TRBJ1-1 TRBV15 few CATSREAVLPEAFF TGTGCCACCAGCAGAGAAGCGGTTTTGCCTGAAGCTTTCTTT
TRBD1 TRBJ2-1 TRBV7-9 few CASSAPGQGTNEQFF TGTGCCAGCAGCGCCCCGGGACAGGGGACGAATGAGCAGTTCTTC
- TRBJ2-7 TRBV7-6 few CASSLGGRGSSYEQYF TGTGCCAGCAGCTTGGGGGGACGGGGAAGCTCCTACGAGCAGTACTTC
- TRBJ2-7 TRBV2 many CASSEFMTVQEQYF TGTGCCAGCAGTGAATTTATGACCGTCCAAGAGCAGTACTTC
TRBD2 TRBJ2-5 TRBV11-3 - CASSQVLFGTTLKTQYF TGTGCCAGCAGCCAAGTCCTTTTCGGGACTACTCTTAAGACCCAGTACTTC
TRBD2 TRBJ2-5 TRBV12-3/TRBV12-4 - CASSLGLANGEAQYF TGTGCCAGCAGTTTGGGACTAGCGAATGGGGAAGCCCAGTACTTC
- TRBJ1-1 TRBV12-3/TRBV12-4 many CALRVRADTEAFF TGTGCCCTTCGGGTCAGGGCGGACACTGAAGCTTTCTTT
- TRBJ1-2 TRBV6-1 - CAGAGGRANYGYTF TGTGCCGGCGCCGGGGGCAGAGCTAACTATGGCTACACCTTC
- TRBJ2-7 TRBV3-1 many CASSQEMNSYEQYF TGTGCCAGCAGCCAAGAGATGAACTCCTACGAGCAGTACTTC
- TRBJ2-5 TRBV18 many CASSPYQETQYF TGTGCCAGCTCCCCGTACCAAGAGACCCAGTACTTC
- TRBJ1-1 TRBV10-3 - CAIRQEPHTEAFF TGTGCCATCAGGCAGGAGCCCCACACTGAAGCTTTCTTT
TRBD1 TRBJ1-2 TRBV3-1 many CASSHRTGRFVYGYTF TGTGCCAGCAGCCACAGGACAGGGCGTTTTGTCTATGGCTACACCTTC
- TRBJ1-1 TRBV30 many CAWSVGDGRGAFF TGTGCCTGGAGTGTAGGGGACGGTCGCGGAGCTTTCTTT
- TRBJ2-7 TRBV28 few CASSDDSRTYEQYF TGTGCCAGCAGTGACGACAGCAGAACCTACGAGCAGTACTTC
- TRBJ1-3 TRBV6-5 - CASSLDSTSGNTIYF TGTGCCAGCAGTTTGGACAGTACCTCTGGAAACACCATATATTTT
TRBD1 TRBJ2-7 TRBV20-1 many CSARERTGFSYEQYF TGCAGTGCTAGAGAGAGGACAGGGTTTTCCTACGAGCAGTACTTC
TRBD1 TRBJ2-7 TRBV19 few CASSHGQGGSREQYF TGTGCCAGTAGCCATGGACAGGGGGGATCGCGGGAGCAGTACTTC